Listed below are T cell receptor beta chains from one sample, sequenced in a study of PD-1 blockade in classical Hodgkin lymphoma. Using immunoSEQ multiplex PCR, the repertoire was profiled, and TCRdb retains in-frame clones only, with some absent. Altogether about 40,000 clones are present, around four fifths being singletons, with the ten largest covering over 10%. Sequencing used peripheral blood mononuclear cells (PBMCs), obtained at baseline. The receptors shown here come from a human donor with classical Hodgkin lymphoma. Both conserved end residues are part of each CDR3. The D gene is left open where the match is weak. Clone size, where shown, is once, few, many, or a class for clones that have expanded.

clone_size cdr3_length j_call d_call v_call cdr3_aa cdr3_nt
. 15 TRBJ1-2 TRBD1 TRBV5-1 CASSVTGDQVYGYTF TGCGCCAGCAGCGTGACAGGGGATCAGGTCTATGGCTACACCTTC
. 13 TRBJ2-5 . TRBV10-3 CAIKGREEETQYF TGTGCCATCAAGGGCAGAGAGGAAGAGACCCAGTACTTC
. 13 TRBJ2-7 . TRBV2 CASKRQWTYEQYF TGTGCCAGCAAGCGCCAGTGGACCTACGAGCAGTACTTC
once 13 TRBJ2-1 . TRBV5-1 CASSLGPDNEQFF TGCGCCAGCAGCCTTGGGCCGGACAATGAGCAGTTCTTC
. 17 TRBJ1-4 . TRBV12-5 CASGLMYQGQVNEKLFF TGTGCTAGTGGTTTGATGTACCAGGGGCAGGTTAATGAAAAACTGTTTTTT
. 15 TRBJ1-2 TRBD1 TRBV10-3 CAISGTGGKNYGYTF TGTGCCATCAGTGGGACAGGGGGCAAAAACTATGGCTACACCTTC
few 14 TRBJ1-5 . TRBV6-1 CASHTGYGNQPQHF TGTGCCAGCCACACAGGGTATGGCAATCAGCCCCAGCATTTT
. 14 TRBJ2-4 . TRBV2 CASSEGVAKNIQYF TGCGCCAGCAGTGAAGGGGTAGCCAAAAACATTCAGTACTTC
few 14 TRBJ1-6 . TRBV6-1 CASSSGPYNSPLHF TGTGCCAGCAGTTCCGGGCCCTATAATTCACCCCTCCACTTT
. 14 TRBJ2-3 . TRBV6-1 CASTDSGYTDTQYF TGTGCCAGCACCGACTCAGGATACACAGATACGCAGTATTTT
. 14 TRBJ2-6 . TRBV10-1 CASSRGSGANVLTF TGCGCCAGCTCAAGGGGCTCTGGGGCCAACGTCCTGACTTTC
. 14 TRBJ2-5 TRBD1 TRBV5-1 CASSFQGVQETQYF TGCGCCAGCAGCTTCCAGGGGGTCCAAGAGACCCAGTACTTC
. 12 TRBJ1-1 . TRBV5-1 CASSLAEEGAFF TGCGCCAGCAGCTTGGCCGAGGAGGGAGCTTTCTTT
. 16 TRBJ2-7 TRBD1 TRBV18 CASSPDVDRGPYEQYF TGTGCCAGCTCACCAGACGTGGACAGGGGCCCCTACGAGCAGTACTTC
. 14 TRBJ1-6 TRBD1 TRBV5-6 CASTSDRGKSPLHF TGTGCCAGCACCTCGGACAGGGGTAAATCACCCCTCCACTTT
. 13 TRBJ2-1 . TRBV30 CAWSVDIRGEQFF TGTGCCTGGAGTGTAGATATAAGGGGTGAGCAGTTCTTC
once 14 TRBJ1-1 TRBD1 TRBV11-2 CASSSSGGGTEAFF TGTGCCAGCAGTTCGTCAGGGGGCGGCACTGAAGCTTTCTTT
. 13 TRBJ1-2 . TRBV7-9 CASSLEEGNRYTF TGTGCCAGCAGCTTAGAAGAGGGGAATCGCTACACCTTC
. 14 TRBJ2-2 . TRBV6-1 CASNSGSETGELFF TGTGCCAGCAACAGCGGGTCGGAAACCGGGGAGCTGTTTTTT
. 11 TRBJ2-1 . TRBV7-2 CASSLFDEQFF TGTGCCAGCAGCTTATTCGATGAGCAGTTCTTC
once 14 TRBJ1-4 . TRBV30 CAGGVRRGVEKLFF TGTGCCGGGGGGGTTAGAAGAGGGGTCGAAAAACTGTTTTTT
. 11 TRBJ2-5 . TRBV7-2 CASSLMGGQYF TGTGCCAGCAGCTTAATGGGTGGGCAGTACTTC
. 13 TRBJ1-4 . TRBV10-2 CASSPTGNEKLFF TGCGCCAGCAGCCCTACAGGAAATGAAAAACTGTTTTTT
few 17 TRBJ1-6 . TRBV21-1 CASSNRDRGGISSPLHF TGTGCCAGCAGCAATCGGGACAGGGGGGGAATTAGTTCACCCCTCCACTTT
few 15 TRBJ1-3 . TRBV19 CASSIGGGLGNTIYF TGTGCCAGTAGTATCGGAGGGGGACTGGGAAACACCATATATTTT
. 14 TRBJ2-5 . TRBV9 CASSTRDTQETQYF TGTGCCAGCAGCACCCGGGACACCCAAGAGACCCAGTACTTC
once 17 TRBJ2-5 . TRBV5-1 CASSLLGVPLREETQYF TGCGCCAGCAGCTTGCTCGGGGTTCCCCTGAGAGAAGAGACCCAGTACTTC
. 18 TRBJ2-1 TRBD2 TRBV4-2 CASSQVLAGGSPYNEQFF TGTGCCAGCAGCCAAGTACTAGCGGGGGGCTCCCCCTACAATGAGCAGTTCTTC
. 14 TRBJ1-5 . TRBV18 CASSPAGMDQPQHF TGTGCCAGCTCACCGGCGGGGATGGATCAGCCCCAGCATTTT
once 15 TRBJ2-7 TRBD2 TRBV5-1 CASSLDGLVPYEQYF TGCGCCAGCAGCTTGGATGGACTAGTCCCCTACGAGCAGTACTTC
. 16 TRBJ2-5 TRBD1 TRBV4-3 CASSQGQGAGQETQYF TGCGCCAGCAGCCAAGGGCAGGGGGCGGGCCAAGAGACCCAGTACTTC
few 16 TRBJ1-5 . TRBV15 CATSRDHLGGFQPQHF TGTGCCACCAGCAGAGACCACTTAGGGGGTTTCCAGCCCCAGCATTTT
. 17 TRBJ2-2 TRBD2 TRBV7-8 CASSLVGPSGATGELFF TGTGCCAGCAGCTTAGTTGGGCCTAGCGGGGCCACCGGGGAGCTGTTTTTT
few 16 TRBJ2-3 . TRBV19 CASNPGAGWDTDTQYF TGTGCCAGTAACCCAGGGGCAGGTTGGGACACAGATACGCAGTATTTT
. 16 TRBJ1-3 . TRBV7-2 CASSSTFGGGGNTIYF TGTGCCAGCAGCTCTACATTCGGAGGGGGGGGAAACACCATATATTTT
. 15 TRBJ2-7 TRBD2 TRBV5-1 CASSLVSGLANEQYF TGCGCCAGCAGCTTAGTTTCGGGACTAGCTAACGAGCAGTACTTC
. 19 TRBJ2-1 TRBD2 TRBV4-1 CASSQDWPLTSGGYNEQFF TGCGCCAGCAGCCAAGATTGGCCCCTTACTAGCGGGGGGTACAATGAGCAGTTCTTC
. 13 TRBJ1-1 . TRBV6-5 CASREMGASEAFF TGTGCCAGCCGCGAAATGGGGGCGAGTGAAGCTTTCTTT
. 15 TRBJ1-1 TRBD1 TRBV27 CASRRQGELNTEAFF TGTGCCAGCAGGCGACAGGGGGAGCTGAACACTGAAGCTTTCTTT
once 12 TRBJ1-2 . TRBV7-9 CASSLGRAGYTF TGTGCCAGCAGCTTAGGCCGGGCGGGCTACACCTTC
. 15 TRBJ2-3 . TRBV19 CASSIEIWLGDTQYF TGTGCCAGTAGTATAGAAATTTGGTTAGGGGATACGCAGTATTTT
. 15 TRBJ2-7 . TRBV5-4 CASSPGIGEGYEQYF TGTGCCAGCAGCCCGGGGATTGGGGAAGGCTACGAGCAGTACTTC
few 15 TRBJ1-2 . TRBV4-3 CASSQWASANYGYTF TGCGCCAGCAGCCAGTGGGCCTCAGCTAACTATGGCTACACCTTC
few 15 TRBJ2-5 . TRBV11-1 CASSLGGLNQETQYF TGTGCCAGCAGCTTAGGGGGCTTGAACCAAGAGACCCAGTACTTC
. 15 TRBJ1-2 . TRBV18 CASSPVRNSHYGYTF TGTGCCAGCTCCCCGGTCCGGAATAGCCACTATGGCTACACCTTC
few 15 TRBJ2-1 TRBD2 TRBV7-2 CASSPSSGHYNEQFF TGTGCCAGCAGCCCCTCTAGCGGGCACTACAATGAGCAGTTCTTC
. 16 TRBJ2-4 . TRBV27 CASSSPGGGAKNIQYF TGTGCCAGCAGTTCCCCAGGGGGGGGAGCCAAAAACATTCAGTACTTC
. 16 TRBJ2-2 . TRBV5-1 CASSLETIANTGELFF TGCGCCAGCAGCTTGGAAACAATCGCGAACACCGGGGAGCTGTTTTTT
. 14 TRBJ2-5 TRBD2 TRBV5-4 CASSHRGGQETQYF TGTGCCAGCAGCCATCGGGGGGGCCAGGAGACCCAGTACTTC
. 16 TRBJ2-5 TRBD2 TRBV9 CASSAATSGGGETQYF TGTGCCAGCAGCGCCGCTACTAGCGGGGGCGGGGAGACCCAGTACTTC